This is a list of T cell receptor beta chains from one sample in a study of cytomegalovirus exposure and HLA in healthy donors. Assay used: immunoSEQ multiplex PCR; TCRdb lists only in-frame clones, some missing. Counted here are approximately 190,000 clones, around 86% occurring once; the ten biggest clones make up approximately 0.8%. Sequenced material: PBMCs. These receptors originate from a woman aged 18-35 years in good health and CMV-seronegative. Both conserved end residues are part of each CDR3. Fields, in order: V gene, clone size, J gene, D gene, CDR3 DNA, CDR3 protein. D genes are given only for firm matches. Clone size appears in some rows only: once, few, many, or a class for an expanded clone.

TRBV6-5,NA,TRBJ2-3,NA,TGTGCCAGCAGTGCCCCGGTCCAGGGCACAGATACGCAGTATTTT,CASSAPVQGTDTQYF
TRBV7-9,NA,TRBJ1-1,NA,TGTGCCAGCAGCTTGAGGGTCGGGGTAGAAGCTTTCTTT,CASSLRVGVEAFF
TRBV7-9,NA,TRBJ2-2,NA,TGTGCCATTACAGGGCACACCGGGGAGCTGTTTTTT,CAITGHTGELFF
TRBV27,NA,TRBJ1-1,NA,TGTGCCAGCAGTTTATCAGGCAGGAACGCTTTCTTT,CASSLSGRNAFF
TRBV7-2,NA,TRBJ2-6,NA,TGTGCCAGCAGCTTAGGACAGATCTCTGGGGCCAACGTCCTGACTTTC,CASSLGQISGANVLTF
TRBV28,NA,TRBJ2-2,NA,TGTGCCAGCAGTCCGAGACAGGATACCGGGGAGCTGTTTTTT,CASSPRQDTGELFF
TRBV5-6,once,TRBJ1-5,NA,TGTGCCAGCAGCTTGTTCGGATCGTCCCAGGGGAAAAATCAGCCCCAGCATTTT,CASSLFGSSQGKNQPQHF
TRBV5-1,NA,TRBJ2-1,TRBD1,TGCGCCAGCAGCCCGGGACAGCCGAACTCCTACAATGAGCAGTTCTTC,CASSPGQPNSYNEQFF
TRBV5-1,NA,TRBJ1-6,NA,TGCGCCAGCAGCTTGGCCGATGAGAATTCACCCCTCCACTTT,CASSLADENSPLHF
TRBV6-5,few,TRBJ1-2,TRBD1,TGTGCCAGCAGGCTTGCAGGGGGCGCCGACTATGGCTACACCTTC,CASRLAGGADYGYTF
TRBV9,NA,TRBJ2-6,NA,TGTGCCAGCAGCGTAGGAGGTACTGGGGCCAACGTCCTGACTTTC,CASSVGGTGANVLTF
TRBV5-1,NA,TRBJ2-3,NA,TGCGCCAGCAGCTTGGGAGTAGATACTAGCACAGATACGCAGTATTTT,CASSLGVDTSTDTQYF
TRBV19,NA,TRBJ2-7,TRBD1,TGTGCCAGTAGAGTAGAGGGACAGGGATCCTACGAGCAGTACTTC,CASRVEGQGSYEQYF
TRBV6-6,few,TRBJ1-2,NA,TGTGCCAGCAGTTACGGGCAGGGGCCCTATGGCTACACCTTC,CASSYGQGPYGYTF
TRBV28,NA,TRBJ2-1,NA,TGTGCCAGCAGTCGACACGACTCCTACAATGAGCAGTTCTTC,CASSRHDSYNEQFF
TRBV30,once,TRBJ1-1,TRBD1,TGTGCCTGGGCCCTCGGGACAGCGAACACTGAAGCTTTCTTT,CAWALGTANTEAFF
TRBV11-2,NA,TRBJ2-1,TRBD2,TGTGCCAGCAGCTCCCCCACGCCCCTAGCGGGGGGTCCCTATGAGCAGTTCTTC,CASSSPTPLAGGPYEQFF
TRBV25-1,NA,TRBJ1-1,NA,TGTGCCAGCAGTGAATATCAAGCGACAGGAGAGAACACTGAAGCTTTCTTT,CASSEYQATGENTEAFF
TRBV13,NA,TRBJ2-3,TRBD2,TGTGCCAGCAGCTTACCAAGCGGGGGGACAGATACGCAGTATTTT,CASSLPSGGTDTQYF
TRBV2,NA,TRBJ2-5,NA,TGTGCCAGCAGCATACAGGGGGGGGAGACCCAGTACTTC,CASSIQGGETQYF
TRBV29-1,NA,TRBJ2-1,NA,TGCAGCGTTACCCCTATTGGACAGCTTAATGAGCAGTTCTTC,CSVTPIGQLNEQFF
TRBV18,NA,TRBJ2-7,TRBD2,TGTGCCAGCTCACTTCAGCCCCCCCGGGAGGGGACCGAGCAGTACTTC,CASSLQPPREGTEQYF
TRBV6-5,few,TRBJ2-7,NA,TGTGCCAGCAGTAACCCGAGGGGAACAGGGGAGCAGTACTTC,CASSNPRGTGEQYF
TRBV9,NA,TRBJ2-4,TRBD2,TGTGCCAGCAGCAGGACTAGCGGGAGTAACATTCAGTACTTC,CASSRTSGSNIQYF